The 17 T cell receptor beta chains reported below all come from one sample, sequenced in a study of control samples from healthy donors and cancer patients. Measured with immunoSEQ multiplex PCR; TCRdb has only the in-frame clones, and not every one. The table lists about 40,000 clones, roughly 90% of them singletons. The specimen sequenced was blood. The receptors here all came from a woman aged 50 to 60 in good health.

The CDR3 DNA is TGTGCCAGCAGCCCCGGACAGGGGAGCAATCAGCCCCAGCATTTT. Protein product: CASSPGQGSNQPQHF. This sequence joins TRBV7-2 and TRBJ1-5, with 9 bases aligning to TRBD1. After removal of 5 bases from V and 1 base from J, the junction contained 3 bases not matched to a gene. Germline V lookup: CDR1 SGHTA, CDR2 FQGNSA. This CDR3 is 15 amino acids long.

This chain links TRBV7-2 with TRBJ1-1, with TRBD1 matching over 10 bases. V dropped 5 bases and J dropped 6; count of bases not matched to a gene: 9. Germline CDR1 and CDR2: SGHTA and FQGNSA. The CDR3 spans 15 residues. The CDR3 loop is CASSLQGQGLSEAFF. The CDR3 region has the DNA TGTGCCAGCAGCCTCCAGGGACAGGGGTTGTCTGAAGCTTTCTTT.

The chain carries TRBV18 and TRBJ1-6; 7 bases agree with TRBD1. The germline gives CDR1 KGHSH, CDR2 LQKENI. The length of the CDR3 is 15 residues. V lost 1 base to trimming and J lost 5 bases; unmatched junction nucleotides: 2. CDR3 nucleotides: TGTGCCAGCTCACCACAGCAGGGGGATAATTCACCCCTCCACTTT. Translation: CASSPQQGDNSPLHF.

This sequence joins TRBV5-6 and TRBJ2-5, with 10 nucleotides matching TRBD2. CDR1 and CDR2 (germline): SGHDT, YYEEEE. The CDR3 has 14 amino acids. V was clipped by 4 bases and J by 5 bases; unmatched bases: 5. The CDR3 region has the DNA TGTGCCAGCAGCAAGCGGGGGGGAAGGGAGACCCAGTACTTC. Translation gives CASSKRGGRETQYF.

In its sample, this clone was seen a few times. The J gene is TRBJ1-1, the V gene TRBV3-1 (or the pseudogene TRBV3-2), with a weak D call TRBD1 (5 bases). Germline-derived CDR1 and CDR2 are LGHDT and YNNKEL (reference sequence). V was cut by 0 bases and J by 5 bases, with 10 bases left in between. The CDR3 is 14 residues long. The CDR3 DNA reads TGTGCCAGCAGCCAAGAGGGGGGAAGAACTGAAGCTTTCTTT. This codes for CASSQEGGRTEAFF.

The V and J genes are TRBV7-3 and TRBJ1-3, with D possibly TRBD1 on 5 matching bases. Germline V lookup: CDR1 SGHTA, CDR2 FQGTGA. Trimming removed 2 bases from V and 4 bases from J, with 9 bases in between. This CDR3 spans 14 amino acids. This chain's CDR3 is CASSLGTEGNTIYF. The CDR3 nucleotides read TGTGCCAGCAGCTTAGGGACTGAAGGAAACACCATATATTTT.

This chain joins TRBV4-3 and TRBJ1-2; 7 nucleotides agree with TRBD1. CDR3 length: 14 amino acids. Germline V gene lookup returns CDR1 LGHNA and CDR2 YSLEER. The V segment lost 0 bases and the J segment 7 bases; nucleotides outside the gene matches: 5. CDR3 sequence: CASSQEQGFGGYTF. The CDR3 DNA is TGCGCCAGCAGCCAAGAACAGGGGTTTGGTGGCTACACCTTC.

The V gene is TRBV6-5, the J gene TRBJ2-7; tentatively, D is TRBD1 (5 bases). Germline V lookup: CDR1 MNHEY, CDR2 SVGAGI. The ends were cut back, 0 bases at V and 3 bases at J, with 9 bases in the middle. This CDR3 comprises 14 residues. The CDR3, as DNA: TGTGCCAGCAGTTACTCGCGGACACACTACGAGCAGTACTTC. Translated: CASSYSRTHYEQYF.

The chain has TRBV2 and TRBJ1-3; the D gene is possibly TRBD1 (5 bases). The length of the CDR3 is 14 residues. Germline V lookup: CDR1 SNHLY, CDR2 FYNNEI. V lost 10 bases and J 3 bases, leaving 16 bases between the germline ends. This CDR3 is CANGGGAGGNTIYF. Here the CDR3 DNA reads TGTGCCAACGGCGGGGGTGCGGGTGGAAACACCATATATTTT.

The chain uses TRBV25-1 and TRBJ2-3, with 7 nucleotides matching TRBD2. CDR3 size: 15 residues. Germline V gene lookup returns CDR1 MGHDK and CDR2 SYGVNS. The ends lost 5 bases at V and 8 bases at J; junction bases unmatched: 13. In nucleotides, the CDR3 is TGTGCCAGCAGTCGCCTAGCGGACAAAAGGGTTACGCAGTATTTT. Translation gives CASSRLADKRVTQYF.

V and J are TRBV18 and TRBJ2-5; 7 nucleotides agree with TRBD1. CDR1 KGHSH and CDR2 LQKENI come from the germline V gene. The CDR3 runs 16 residues. V shed 4 bases and J 8 bases; nucleotides not matched to a gene: 16. The CDR3 here is CASSRSSTGPPPTQYF. As DNA, the CDR3 is TGTGCCAGCTCACGGTCATCGACAGGGCCCCCCCCTACCCAGTACTTC.

To note about this clone: This sample includes further DNA sequences coding for the same CDR3. The V call is TRBV9, the J call TRBJ2-5; 16 bases agree with TRBD2. CDR3 length equals 17 residues. V lost 3 bases and J lost 4; bases outside the gene matches: 6. The germline CDR1 and CDR2 sequences are SGDLS and YYNGEE. The CDR3, as DNA: TGTGCCAGCAGCGCCGGGACTAGCGGGGGGGCCGGAGAGACCCAGTACTTC. It is translated as CASSAGTSGGAGETQYF.

This sequence joins TRBV11-2 and TRBJ2-6; D gene unclear. The germline V gene encodes CDR1 SGHAT and CDR2 FQNNGV. V dropped 5 bases and J dropped 4 bases, with 6 bases sitting between them. The CDR3 is made up of 13 amino acids. Written as DNA, the CDR3 is TGTGCCAGCAGCATTCCCGGGGCCAACGTCCTGACTTTC. Encoded protein: CASSIPGANVLTF.

CDR3: CASSLVAGGRGGRETQYF. In DNA, the CDR3 is TGTGCCAGCAGCTTAGTGGCCGGCGGACGGGGGGGCCGAGAGACCCAGTACTTC. The chain links TRBV7-8 to TRBJ2-5; 8 positions match TRBD2. Looked up from germline, CDR1 is SGHVS and CDR2 is FQNEAQ. V shed 1 base, J shed 4 bases, and the junction held 14 bases outside the gene matches. The CDR3 runs to 18 residues. Complete variable domain (other parts from reference TRBV7-8 and TRBJ2-5): GAGVSQSPRYKVAKRGQDVALRCDPISGHVSLFWYQQALGQGPEFLTYFQNEAQLDKSGLPSDRFFAERPEGSVSTLKIQRTQQEDSAVYLCASSLVAGGRGGRETQYFGPGTRLLVL.

The chain employs TRBV7-9 and TRBJ2-1, with D unresolved. V dropped 2 bases and J dropped 7 bases, with 6 bases sitting between them. This CDR3 has 12 residues. Germline V gene lookup returns CDR1 SEHNR and CDR2 FQNEAQ (reference sequence). Written as DNA, the CDR3 is TGTGCCAGCAGCTTACAGTTTAATGAGCAGTTCTTC. This translates into CASSLQFNEQFF.

The chain joins TRBV5-1 to TRBJ1-3, with D maybe TRBD1 (5 bases). Deletions cut 3 bases from V and 1 base from J, with 11 bases between. Germline CDR1 is SGHRS and CDR2 is YFSETQ. CDR3 length: 15 amino acids. The CDR3 region is CASSSGGVSGNTIYF. CDR3 coding DNA: TGCGCCAGCAGCTCTGGAGGGGTTTCTGGAAACACCATATATTTT.

The chain is built from TRBV4-2 and TRBJ2-3, with a possible D match to TRBD1 (6 bases). Trimming took off 4 bases at V and 0 bases at J, with 14 bases between the two ends. In germline, CDR1 is LGHNA, CDR2 YNFKEQ. The CDR3 contains 16 residues. The CDR3 DNA is TGTGCCAGCAGCCTTACAGGACAGCCCAGCACAGATACGCAGTATTTT. This translates into CASSLTGQPSTDTQYF.